This passage covers 21 T cell receptor beta chains from one sample sequenced in a study of monozygotic twins with inflammatory bowel disease. TCRdb derives one entry per CDR3 protein from the 5' RACE reads, leaving out DNA. The repertoire table contains about 210,000 distinct CDR3 sequences. Material: blood. The receptors here all came from a human donor with ulcerative colitis or Crohn's disease, or a healthy co-twin of an affected twin (not recorded which).

J is TRBJ2-2 and V is TRBV6-1; TCRdb proposes TRBD2, but this gene call is untestable without DNA. Germline V lookup: CDR1 MNHNS, CDR2 SASEGT. The CDR3 contains 17 residues. Here the CDR3 reads CASSPTSGGVNTGELFF.

The gene calls are TRBV6-7 and TRBJ1-1; lacking DNA, the TRBD1 call made by TCRdb goes unchecked. TRBV6-7 is an open reading frame whose function is uncertain. The CDR3 runs 12 residues. This chain's CDR3 is CASKARSSTAFF.

V is TRBV7-8 and J is TRBJ2-7; TCRdb calls TRBD1, which cannot be checked without DNA. CDR1 is SGHVS, CDR2 FQNEAQ, per germline. This CDR3 spans 11 amino acids. The CDR3 is CASSKGGEQYF.

This CDR3 reads CASNSGFSYNEQFF. The chain recombines TRBV5-6 with TRBJ2-1. The CDR3 is 14 residues long. Per germline, CDR1 SGHDT and CDR2 YYEEEE.

This chain uses TRBV5-1 with TRBJ2-3. The CDR3 is 13 amino acids. CDR1 is SGHRS and CDR2 is YFSETQ in the germline V gene. CDR3 sequence reads: CASSLWGTDTQYF.

The rearrangement uses TRBV7-9 and TRBJ1-2; TCRdb reports TRBD1, a call that lacks DNA to check it against. Germline CDR1 reads SEHNR; CDR2 reads FQNEAQ (reference sequence). There are 13 residues in the CDR3. This chain's CDR3 is CASSSGQARAITF.

V and J are TRBV15 and TRBJ1-5; no DNA is available, so the TRBD1 call from TCRdb remains unchecked. CDR1 and CDR2 from the germline V gene are LNHNV and YYDKDF (reference sequence). The CDR3 consists of 15 residues. The CDR3 spells CATSTNHRGGQPQHF.

The chain employs TRBV12-3 or TRBV12-4 and TRBJ2-2; the TRBD1 assignment by TCRdb is unverifiable without DNA. The CDR3 runs to 15 residues. CDR3 in amino acids: CASSPGGKGTGELFF.

The chain carries TRBV7-2 and TRBJ2-7; TCRdb's D gene call, TRBD1, goes unchecked for lack of DNA. Germline loops: CDR1 SGHTA, CDR2 FQGNSA. This CDR3 spans 15 amino acids. Here the CDR3 reads CASSLLGAGGYEQYF.

The V call is TRBV9, the J call TRBJ1-3; checking the TCRdb D call of TRBD1 is not possible without DNA. The CDR3 covers 16 residues. Germline loops: CDR1 SGDLS, CDR2 YYNGEE. CDR3 loop: CASSEDRGRSGNTIYF.

The chain carries TRBV3-1 and TRBJ1-2; absent DNA, TCRdb's TRBD1 call cannot be checked. From germline, CDR1 is LGHDT and CDR2 YNNKEL (reference sequence). The CDR3 runs to 16 residues. The CDR3: CASSPRGPFDNYGYTF.

This chain uses TRBV5-1 with TRBJ2-2; TCRdb selects TRBD1, and the lack of DNA leaves this call unchecked. The CDR3 runs 15 residues. Germline V CDR1 and CDR2: SGHRS, YFSETQ. CDR3 protein: CASSPQTGVNGELFF.

The chain recombines TRBV5-6 with TRBJ2-2; TCRdb calls TRBD1, which cannot be checked without DNA. Germline V gives CDR1 SGHDT, CDR2 YYEEEE. The CDR3 length is 14 residues. CDR3: CASSFGDHTGELFF.

V is TRBV11-2 and J is TRBJ1-3; lacking DNA, the TRBD1 call made by TCRdb goes unchecked. CDR3 length: 15 residues. Germline CDR1 is SGHAT and CDR2 is FQNNGV. The CDR3 sequence: CASSPAALLGNTIYF.

V gene TRBV28 combines with J gene TRBJ1-2; TCRdb returns TRBD1, unconfirmable since there is no DNA. CDR1 and CDR2 (germline): MDHEN, SYDVKM. CDR3 length: 12 amino acids. Here the CDR3 reads CASCSTEGGYTF.

The V gene is TRBV6-1, the J gene TRBJ1-2; with no DNA, the TCRdb D assignment of TRBD1 cannot be verified. CDR1 MNHNS and CDR2 SASEGT come from the germline V gene. CDR3 length: 13 residues. The CDR3 sequence is CASRQGAVYGYTF.

The rearrangement joins TRBV5-4 to TRBJ2-2; the TCRdb call, TRBD1, lacks DNA for checking. CDR3 length: 15 residues. CDR1 and CDR2 (germline): SGHNT, YYREEE (reference sequence). The CDR3 here is CASSFRQGQTGELFF.

The chain recombines TRBV10-3 with TRBJ2-7. Looked up from germline, CDR1 is ENHRY and CDR2 is SYGVKD. The CDR3 consists of 11 residues. The CDR3 here is CAISESAEQYF.

This rearrangement joins TRBV20-1 to TRBJ2-1; TCRdb gives TRBD2 as the D gene, but with no DNA this cannot be confirmed. The CDR3 totals 13 residues. Germline V lookup: CDR1 DFQATT, CDR2 SNEGSKA (reference sequence). CDR3 sequence: CSGTGLGRHEQFF.

The chain carries TRBV25-1 and TRBJ1-3. This CDR3 has 14 amino acids. The V gene's germline CDR1 is MGHDK and CDR2 SYGVNS. CDR3 region: CATSLYSSGNTIYF.

V and J are TRBV20-1 and TRBJ1-1. Germline lookup yields CDR1 DFQATT and CDR2 SNEGSKA (reference sequence). This CDR3 is built from 12 residues. The CDR3 region is CSAKAGSTEAFF.